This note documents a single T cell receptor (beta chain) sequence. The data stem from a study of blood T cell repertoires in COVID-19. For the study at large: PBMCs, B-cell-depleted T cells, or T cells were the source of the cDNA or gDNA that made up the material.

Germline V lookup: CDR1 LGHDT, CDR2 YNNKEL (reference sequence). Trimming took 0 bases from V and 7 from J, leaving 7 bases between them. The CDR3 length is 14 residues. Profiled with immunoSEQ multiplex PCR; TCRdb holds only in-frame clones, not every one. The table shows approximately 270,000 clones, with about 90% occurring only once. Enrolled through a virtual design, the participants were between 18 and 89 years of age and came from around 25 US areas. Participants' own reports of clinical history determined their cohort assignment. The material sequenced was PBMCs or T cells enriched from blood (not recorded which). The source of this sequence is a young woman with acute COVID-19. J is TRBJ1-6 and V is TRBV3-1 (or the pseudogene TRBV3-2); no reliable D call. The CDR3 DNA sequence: TGTGCCAGCAGCCAAGACCTAGGAAATTCACCCCTCCACTTT. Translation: CASSQDLGNSPLHF.